Shown below are 30 T cell receptor beta chains from a single sample sequenced in a study of siplizumab effects on memory and regulatory T cells. Assay used: immunoSEQ multiplex PCR; TCRdb lists only in-frame clones, some missing. Seen here are more than 9,500 clones, around 43% observed once, and the top ten hold around 40%. No antigens are known for them. Cells of the mixed lymphocyte reaction were cocultured at 37 degrees C for over 5 days. What was sequenced was CFSE-low (dividing) CD8+ T cells sorted from an allogeneic mixed lymphocyte reaction. These receptors all come from a human donor in good health; the cells came from an allogeneic mixed lymphocyte reaction. Some clones in this sample may be carry-over from other donors' samples.

In DNA form, the CDR3 reads TGTGCCAGCAGTGGGGGGCTAGGCGGCTACACCTTC. The encoded protein is CASSGGLGGYTF. The chain uses TRBV2 and TRBJ1-2; possibly TRBD1 for D (6 bases). This CDR3 spans 12 amino acids. Trimming removed 4 bases from V and 8 bases from J, with 11 bases in between. In germline, CDR1 is SNHLY, CDR2 FYNNEI.

V usage is TRBV7-6 and J usage is TRBJ2-6; tentatively, D is TRBD2 (5 bases). The V end lost 6 bases, the J end lost 4 bases, and 19 bases lay between the germline ends. In germline, CDR1 is SGHVS, CDR2 FNYEAQ. This CDR3 has 17 amino acids. The CDR3 spells CASSSNREISGANVLTF. The DNA of the CDR3 is TGTGCCAGCAGTTCCAATCGGGAAATCAGCGGGGCCAACGTCCTGACTTTC.

The gene calls are TRBV4-2 and TRBJ1-5; unclear D gene. The V end was cut by 0 bases, the J end by 7 bases, with 10 bases between. This CDR3 has 14 amino acids. CDR1 and CDR2 from the germline V gene are LGHNA and YNFKEQ. The CDR3 loop is CASSQDTQGQPQHF. The CDR3 DNA reads TGTGCCAGCAGCCAAGATACGCAAGGGCAGCCCCAGCATTTT.

This clone was counted between two and nine times. The rearrangement links TRBV27 to TRBJ1-2; no definite D call. Trimming pared 1 base from V and 2 bases from J, leaving 5 bases between. The germline gives CDR1 MNHEY, CDR2 SMNVEV (reference sequence). This CDR3 region has 13 residues. In DNA, the CDR3 is TGTGCCAGCAGTTTATACGTGAACTATGGCTACACCTTC. It codes for CASSLYVNYGYTF.

The V gene is TRBV12-5, the J gene TRBJ1-1; D is unclear. The germline V gene has CDR1 LGHNT and CDR2 FRNRAP. V lost 1 base and J lost 5, with 8 bases in between. This CDR3 comprises 13 residues. CDR3 sequence (DNA): TGTGCTAGTGGTTTGGGGGCAGGTACTGAAGCTTTCTTT. Translating it yields CASGLGAGTEAFF.

This clone rates as medium-sized. The genes are TRBV9 and TRBJ2-1, with a possible D match to TRBD1 (7 bases). The CDR3 has 17 residues. The V gene lost 0 bases and the J gene lost 3 bases, with 16 bases spanning the gap. Germline V CDR1 and CDR2: SGDLS, YYNGEE. This CDR3 is CASSVGRGTALYNEQFF. The CDR3 DNA follows: TGTGCCAGCAGCGTAGGGAGGGGGACAGCCCTCTACAATGAGCAGTTCTTC. Combining the CDR3 with reference TRBV9 and TRBJ2-1 gives the whole variable domain DSGVTQTPKHLITATGQRVTLRCSPRSGDLSVYWYQQSLDQGLQFLIQYYNGEERAKGNILERFSAQQFPDLHSELNLSSLELGDSALYFCASSVGRGTALYNEQFFGPGTRLTVL.

The rearrangement joins TRBV2 to TRBJ2-7; tentatively, D is TRBD1 (6 bases). The ends were cut back, 0 bases at V and 1 base at J, with 13 bases in the middle. Per germline, CDR1 SNHLY and CDR2 FYNNEI. The CDR3 is 16 amino acids. This CDR3 reads CASSEAGAEGSYEQYF. Written as DNA, the CDR3 is TGTGCCAGCAGTGAAGCGGGGGCCGAGGGTTCCTACGAGCAGTACTTC.

This clone was seen just once. CDR3 nucleotides: TGCGCCAGCAGCCAGGAGGCGGGCACAGGAGACGGCCTCCACTTT. It encodes CASSQEAGTGDGLHF. The J gene is TRBJ1-6, the V gene TRBV4-1; D is possibly TRBD1 (5 bases). The CDR3 contains 15 residues. The V end lost 3 bases, the J end lost 15 bases, and 21 bases lay between the germline ends. Germline V gene data show CDR1 as MGHRA and CDR2 as YSYEKL.

This clone was observed once. Its ends do not fully match the called genes, so a read error is possible. The chain combines TRBV7-3 with TRBJ2-2, with 7 nucleotides matching TRBD2. The CDR3 length is 16 residues. CDR1 and CDR2 from the germline V gene are SGHTA and FQGTGA. This CDR3 reads CASSFRDYYEHRGAVF. The CDR3 nucleotides are TGTGCCAGCAGCTTCCGGGACTACTACGAACACCGGGGAGCTGTTTTT. The full variable domain, completed using reference TRBV7-3 and TRBJ2-2, is GAGVSQTPSNKVTEKGKYVELRCDPISGHTALYWYRQSLGQGPEFLIYFQGTGAADDSGLPNDRFFAVRPEGSVSTLKIQRTERGDSAVYLCASSFRDYYEHRGAVFGEGSRLTVL.

The chain joins TRBV15 to TRBJ2-7, with D possibly called TRBD1 or TRBD2 (5 bases each). V lost 8 bases and J lost 3, with 17 bases in between. The CDR3 has 14 amino acids. Germline V gives CDR1 LNHNV, CDR2 YYDKDF (reference sequence). The CDR3 here is CATGDLLTGYEQYF. Here the CDR3 DNA reads TGTGCCACCGGGGACCTGTTGACTGGCTACGAGCAGTACTTC. Full variable domain (remainder filled in from reference TRBV15 and TRBJ2-7): DAMVIQNPRYQVTQFGKPVTLSCSQTLNHNVMYWYQQKSSQAPKLLFHYYDKDFNNEADTPDNFQSRRPNTSFCFLDIRSPGLGDTAMYLCATGDLLTGYEQYFGPGTRLTVT.

This clone was detected a few times. CDR3: CALRDSPYNEQFF. The CDR3 coding sequence is TGTGCCCTCCGGGACAGCCCCTACAATGAGCAGTTCTTC. This chain joins TRBV6-1 and TRBJ2-1; 7 nucleotides agree with TRBD1. The CDR3 totals 13 residues. Germline-derived CDR1 and CDR2 are MNHNS and SASEGT. V lost 11 bases, J lost 2 bases, and 6 bases stayed unmatched.

The chain has TRBV9 and TRBJ2-1; D gene unclear. V gave up 4 bases and J gave up 0 bases, with 11 bases separating them. CDR3 size: 15 residues. CDR1 is SGDLS, CDR2 YYNGEE, per germline. Here the CDR3 DNA reads TGTGCCAGCAGCCCAGGCCCTAGCTCCTACAATGAGCAGTTCTTC. Translating it yields CASSPGPSSYNEQFF.

The table lists this clone with a few counts. The chain combines TRBV19 with TRBJ2-7; 9 positions match TRBD1. CDR1 is LNHDA, CDR2 SQIVND, per germline (reference sequence). There are 15 residues in the CDR3. V shed 5 bases, J shed 3 bases, and the junction held 8 bases outside the gene matches. The CDR3 coding sequence is TGTGCCAGTAGTCCGCGGACAGGGGCTTTCTACGAGCAGTACTTC. Translation: CASSPRTGAFYEQYF.

The rearrangement links TRBV27 to TRBJ1-1; 7 nucleotides match TRBD1. With 8 bases clipped from V and 7 bases from J, the junction kept 16 bases outside the gene matches. In germline, CDR1 is MNHEY, CDR2 SMNVEV (reference sequence). The CDR3 spans 15 residues. CDR3: CASGTYGTDPYEAFF. CDR3 DNA sequence: TGTGCCAGCGGGACGTACGGGACAGATCCTTATGAAGCTTTCTTT.

V and J are TRBV6-5 and TRBJ2-1, with 9 bases lining up with TRBD2. The germline V gene encodes CDR1 MNHEY and CDR2 SVGAGI. The CDR3 contains 15 residues. J lost 6 bases, V lost 0 bases, and 3 bases had no gene match. CDR3 in amino acids: CASSYSMRGGNEQFF. DNA of the CDR3: TGTGCCAGCAGTTACTCGATGCGGGGGGGCAATGAGCAGTTCTTC.

This clone was detected only a few times. This rearrangement joins TRBV9 to TRBJ2-7, with 9 bases fitting TRBD2. Germline CDR1 reads SGDLS; CDR2 reads YYNGEE. The CDR3 runs 15 residues. Trimming removed 2 bases from V and 3 bases from J; junction bases left unmatched: 6. The CDR3 nucleotides are TGTGCCAGCAGCGTTCTAGCGGGAATTAACTACGAGCAGTACTTC. It specifies CASSVLAGINYEQYF.

By share, this clone ranks as medium-sized. This specimen includes other DNA sequences encoding the same CDR3. V gene TRBV7-9 combines with J gene TRBJ2-2; D gene unclear. Trimming shortened V by 5 bases and J by 9 bases, and 10 bases separated the two germline ends. Germline CDR1 SEHNR, CDR2 FQNEAQ (reference sequence). This CDR3 has 12 amino acids. The CDR3 spells CASSPLLRELFF. CDR3 nucleotides: TGTGCCAGCAGCCCCCTACTCAGGGAGCTGTTTTTT.

This clone has more than one count but fewer than ten. The chain has TRBV7-6 and TRBJ2-7; D may be TRBD2 (5 bases). With 5 bases removed from V and 0 bases from J, the gap between germline ends came to 8 bases. This CDR3 has 13 amino acids. Germline CDR1 is SGHVS and CDR2 is FNYEAQ. In DNA form, the CDR3 reads TGTGCCAGCAGCACGGGGAGCTCCTACGAGCAGTACTTC. Translation: CASSTGSSYEQYF.

This chain uses TRBV5-6 with TRBJ1-1, with D maybe TRBD1 (5 bases). Germline CDR1 is SGHDT and CDR2 is YYEEEE. This CDR3 contains 16 residues. Trimming shortened V by 1 base and J by 4 bases, and 17 bases separated the two germline ends. Here the CDR3 DNA reads TGTGCCAGCAGCTTGTATGGGGACGGTGTTCGCACTGAAGCTTTCTTT. The encoded protein is CASSLYGDGVRTEAFF.

There are many counts of this clone. This chain uses TRBV7-6 with TRBJ1-1; D gene uncertain. CDR1 is SGHVS, CDR2 FNYEAQ, per germline. The CDR3 spans 16 residues. V was cut by 5 bases and J by 0 bases, with 16 bases left in between. CDR3 coding DNA: TGTGCCAGCAGCCAGAACGTCGGTAGGGTGAACACTGAAGCTTTCTTT. This translates into CASSQNVGRVNTEAFF. The full variable domain, in which reference TRBV7-6 and TRBJ1-1 provide the parts outside the CDR3, is GAGVSQSPRYKVTKRGQDVALRCDPISGHVSLYWYRQALGQGPEFLTYFNYEAQQDKSGLPNDRFSAERPEGSISTLTIQRTEQRDSAMYRCASSQNVGRVNTEAFFGQGTRLTVV.

This clone was counted a few times. V is TRBV9 and J is TRBJ2-7; 7 nucleotides align to TRBD2. The CDR3 loop spans 13 amino acids. Germline lookup yields CDR1 SGDLS and CDR2 YYNGEE. V lost 4 bases and J lost 3; bases outside the gene matches: 4. DNA of the CDR3: TGTGCCAGCAGCTTAGGACTAGACTACGAGCAGTACTTC. This translates into CASSLGLDYEQYF.

This chain joins TRBV5-1 and TRBJ2-1; 13 bases are a match to TRBD2. Germline-derived CDR1 and CDR2 are SGHRS and YFSETQ. This CDR3 region has 15 residues. J was trimmed by 8 bases and V by 3 bases; bases with no gene match: 5. This CDR3 is CASSWTSGSMDEQFF. The CDR3 DNA reads TGCGCCAGCAGCTGGACTAGCGGGAGTATGGATGAGCAGTTCTTC.

The chain combines TRBV5-4 with TRBJ2-7; a weak D match, TRBD2 (7 bases). This CDR3 has 13 amino acids. V lost 4 bases and J 2 bases, leaving 10 bases between the germline ends. CDR1 and CDR2 from the germline V gene are SGHNT and YYREEE (reference sequence). The CDR3 loop is CASSGRDTYEQYF. The DNA for the CDR3 is TGTGCCAGCAGCGGGAGGGACACCTACGAGCAGTACTTC.

This clone was recorded many times. V usage is TRBV6-5 and J usage is TRBJ2-7, with 8 bases fitting TRBD1. The length of the CDR3 is 16 residues. CDR1 MNHEY and CDR2 SVGAGI come from the germline V gene. With V trimmed by 0 bases and J by 4 bases, 8 bases remained unmatched. In nucleotides, the CDR3 is TGTGCCAGCAGTTACTCTCTTGGGGACAGGATTTACGAGCAGTACTTC. Protein product: CASSYSLGDRIYEQYF.

There are a few counts of this clone. This CDR3 reads CASSLGRGNEAFF. The CDR3 DNA reads TGTGCCAGCAGCTTAGGCAGGGGTAATGAAGCTTTCTTT. This chain joins TRBV7-6 and TRBJ1-1, with D maybe TRBD1 (6 bases). V was clipped by 1 base and J by 7 bases, with 10 bases between them. The CDR3 contains 13 residues. Germline assignment: CDR1 SGHVS and CDR2 FNYEAQ.

The chain joins TRBV6-5 to TRBJ2-7; no clear D gene. The V and J ends lost 0 bases and 3 bases respectively, with 6 bases between them. Looked up from germline, CDR1 is MNHEY and CDR2 is SVGAGI. This CDR3 spans 13 amino acids. CDR3 DNA sequence: TGTGCCAGCAGTTACTCGGCCAGCTACGAGCAGTACTTC. It is translated as CASSYSASYEQYF.

This clone was observed a few times. This sequence joins TRBV30 and TRBJ2-5, with 8 bases that match TRBD1. Germline loops: CDR1 GTSNPN, CDR2 SVGIG (reference sequence). CDR3 length: 14 amino acids. V shed 1 base and J 5 bases; nucleotides not matched to a gene: 6. The CDR3 DNA follows: TGTGCCTGGAGTGGCCGGACAGGGTGGGAGACCCAGTACTTC. Its translation is CAWSGRTGWETQYF.

The chain recombines TRBV7-6 with TRBJ2-3; 9 nucleotides agree with TRBD2. J lost 4 bases, V lost 2 bases, and 7 bases had no gene match. This CDR3 has 16 amino acids. CDR1 is SGHVS, CDR2 FNYEAQ, per germline. The CDR3 sequence is CASSLLGLAGPDTQYF. Written as DNA, the CDR3 is TGTGCCAGCAGCTTACTTGGGCTAGCGGGACCAGATACGCAGTATTTT. Full variable domain (outside the CDR3, taken from reference TRBV7-6 and TRBJ2-3): GAGVSQSPRYKVTKRGQDVALRCDPISGHVSLYWYRQALGQGPEFLTYFNYEAQQDKSGLPNDRFSAERPEGSISTLTIQRTEQRDSAMYRCASSLLGLAGPDTQYFGPGTRLTVL.

J is TRBJ2-5 and V is TRBV9; 7 bases map to TRBD1. J was trimmed by 2 bases and V by 2 bases; bases with no gene match: 0. The CDR3 loop spans 13 amino acids. Germline loops: CDR1 SGDLS, CDR2 YYNGEE. CDR3 nucleotide sequence: TGTGCCAGCAGCGTGGGACAGCAAGAGACCCAGTACTTC. It yields the protein CASSVGQQETQYF.

This chain joins TRBV7-6 and TRBJ2-7; 7 bases map to TRBD2. The V gene end was trimmed by 1 base and the J gene end by 6 bases; junction bases not matched to a gene: 0. The CDR3 sequence is 12 residues long. In germline, CDR1 is SGHVS, CDR2 FNYEAQ. The CDR3 protein is CASSLGGGEQYF. The DNA for the CDR3 is TGTGCCAGCAGCTTAGGGGGGGGCGAGCAGTACTTC.